Reported below is one T cell receptor (beta chain). Its antigen is still unknown. The V end lost 1 base, the J end lost 6 bases, and 13 bases lay between the germline ends. Germline lookup yields CDR1 LGHNA and CDR2 YSLEER. The CDR3 covers 15 residues. This record comes from a study of cytomegalovirus exposure and HLA in healthy donors. Across the study: Among about 400 genotyped donors, around 81% fell in the Caucasian-associated ancestry cluster. Study outcomes and limitations: High sensitivity and specificity were reportedly achieved when the classifier diagnosed cytomegalovirus status. Sequencing likely generated an artifact that appeared as a cluster of highly shared sequence variants.

The PCR had 60 Vbeta and 13 Jbeta primers. Libraries were prepared by immunoSEQ multiplex PCR; TCRdb keeps only in-frame clonotypes and omits some of them. The sample holds some 200,000 clones, 80% seen once. This TCR was recovered from a man in his forties or fifties in good health and CMV-seropositive. The chain links TRBV4-3 to TRBJ1-3; weak D call: TRBD1 (6 bases). Sequenced sample: PBMCs. DNA for the CDR3: TGCGCCAGCAGCCAAGGGGCGGGGGCCGAAAACACCATATATTTT. Translation: CASSQGAGAENTIYF.